This T cell receptor (beta chain) appears in the sequencing data of a study of beta chain features in type 1 diabetes. Comment on this clone: As yet, its antigen is unknown.

Germline loops: CDR1 MNHEY, CDR2 SMNVEV (reference sequence). This CDR3 is 14 amino acids long. V dropped 2 bases and J dropped 2 bases, with 7 bases sitting between them. Expressed TCRB transcripts were sequenced, since all the RNA that had been isolated was reverse transcribed. Clones were sequenced by immunoSEQ multiplex PCR, and TCRdb holds only the in-frame ones, with some missing. The data hold 810,000 or so clones, with roughly 15% observed a single time. Whole-study results and caveats: Whatever favoring of shorter templates PCR might show would apply equally to patients and controls. TCRB CDR3s from Type 1 diabetes patients were moderately but significantly shorter in all four CD4+ subsets.

This chain links TRBV27 with TRBJ2-1; no clear D gene. Source material: naive CD4+ T cells from blood. The source is a woman aged 18-29 years in good health. The DNA of the CDR3 is TGTGCCAGCAGTTTAAAATCTACCTACAATGAGCAGTTCTTC. Protein sequence: CASSLKSTYNEQFF.